This TCR beta chain was obtained from a study of CD8+CD57+ T cells in acquired aplastic anemia. Study-level points and caveats: Found in both controls and patients were 25 to 35 CD8+ CDR3 sequences.

Trimming removed 5 bases at V and 4 bases at J, with 13 bases between. Germline CDR1 and CDR2: SGHRS and YFSETQ. The CDR3 consists of 13 residues. Comments on this clonotype: Its cognate antigen is unknown.

Using genomic DNA as the template, TCR beta VDJ and CDR3 profiling was carried out. TCRdb itself ran the reads through MiXCR, one entry per CDR3 protein. The data show 120,000 or so distinct CDR3 sequences, 48% seen once. Sequencing input: sorted CD4+, CD8+, or CD8+CD57+ T cells (not recorded which) from PBMCs. This clonotype was obtained from a human donor in good health, serving as a control. V gene TRBV5-1 combines with J gene TRBJ2-7; TRBD1 might be the D (6 bases). Here the CDR3 DNA reads TGCGCCAGCAGGATGACAGGTCCTTACGAGCAGTACTTC. Its translation is CASRMTGPYEQYF.